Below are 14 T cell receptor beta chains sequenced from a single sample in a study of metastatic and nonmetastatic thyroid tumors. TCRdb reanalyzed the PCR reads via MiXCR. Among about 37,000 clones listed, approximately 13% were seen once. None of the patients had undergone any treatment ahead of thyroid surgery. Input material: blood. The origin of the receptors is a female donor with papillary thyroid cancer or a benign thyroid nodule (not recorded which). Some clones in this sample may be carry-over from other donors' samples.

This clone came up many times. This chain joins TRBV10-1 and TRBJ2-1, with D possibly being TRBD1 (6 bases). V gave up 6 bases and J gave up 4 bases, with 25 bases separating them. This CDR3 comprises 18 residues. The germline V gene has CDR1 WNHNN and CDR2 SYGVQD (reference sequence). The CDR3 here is CASSSPPQGPTSYNEQFF. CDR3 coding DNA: TGCGCCAGCAGCTCGCCTCCACAGGGTCCCACATCATACAATGAGCAGTTCTTC.

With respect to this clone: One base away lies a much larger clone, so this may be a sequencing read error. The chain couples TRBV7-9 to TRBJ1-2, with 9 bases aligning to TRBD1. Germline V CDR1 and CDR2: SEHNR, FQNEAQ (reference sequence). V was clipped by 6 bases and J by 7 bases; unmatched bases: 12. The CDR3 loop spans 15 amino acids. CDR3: CASRMGGTGQSGYTF. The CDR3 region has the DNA TGTGCCAGCAGGATGGGCGGGACAGGGCAGAGTGGCTACACCTTC.

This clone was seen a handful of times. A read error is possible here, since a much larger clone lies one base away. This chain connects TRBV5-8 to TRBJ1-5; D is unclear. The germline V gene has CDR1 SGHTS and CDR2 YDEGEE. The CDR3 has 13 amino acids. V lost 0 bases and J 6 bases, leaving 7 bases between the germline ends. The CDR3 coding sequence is TGTGCCAGCAGCTTGGCGCGGGTTCAGCCCCAGCATTTT. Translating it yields CASSLARVQPQHF.

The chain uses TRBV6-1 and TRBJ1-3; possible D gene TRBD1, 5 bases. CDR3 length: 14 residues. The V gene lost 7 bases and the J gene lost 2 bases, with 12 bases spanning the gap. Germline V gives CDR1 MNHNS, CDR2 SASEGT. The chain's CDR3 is CASIPWGAGNTIYF. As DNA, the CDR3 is TGTGCCAGCATCCCATGGGGGGCTGGAAACACCATATATTTT.

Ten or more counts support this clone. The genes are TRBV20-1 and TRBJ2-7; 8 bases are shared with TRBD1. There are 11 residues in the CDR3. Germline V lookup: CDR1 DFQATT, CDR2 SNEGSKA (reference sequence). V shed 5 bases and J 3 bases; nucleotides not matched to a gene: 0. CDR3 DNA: TGCAGTGCTGGACAGGGCTACGAGCAGTACTTC. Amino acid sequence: CSAGQGYEQYF.

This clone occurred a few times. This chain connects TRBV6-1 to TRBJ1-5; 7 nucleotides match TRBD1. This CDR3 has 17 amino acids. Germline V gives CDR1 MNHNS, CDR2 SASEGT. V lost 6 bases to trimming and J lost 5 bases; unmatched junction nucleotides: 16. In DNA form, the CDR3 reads TGTGCCAGCAGAACCCGGGACAGTGTGGGCACTCATCAGCCCCAGCATTTT. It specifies CASRTRDSVGTHQPQHF.

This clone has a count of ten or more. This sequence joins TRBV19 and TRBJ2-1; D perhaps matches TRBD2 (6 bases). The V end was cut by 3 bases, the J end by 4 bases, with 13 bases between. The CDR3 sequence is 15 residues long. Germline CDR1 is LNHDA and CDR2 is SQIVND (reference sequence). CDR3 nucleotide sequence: TGTGCCAGTAGTATGTCTCAGGCGGGGTACAATGAGCAGTTCTTC. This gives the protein CASSMSQAGYNEQFF.

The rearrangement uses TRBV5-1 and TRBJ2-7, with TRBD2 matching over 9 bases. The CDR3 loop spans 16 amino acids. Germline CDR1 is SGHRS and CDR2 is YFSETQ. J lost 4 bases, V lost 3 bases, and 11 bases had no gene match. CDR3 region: CASSSISGTSSYEQYF. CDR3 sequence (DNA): TGCGCCAGCAGCTCTATTTCCGGGACTAGCAGTTACGAGCAGTACTTC. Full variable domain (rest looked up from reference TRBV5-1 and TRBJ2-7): KAGVTQTPRYLIKTRGQQVTLSCSPISGHRSVSWYQQTPGQGLQFLFEYFSETQRNKGNFPGRFSGRQFSNSRSEMNVSTLELGDSALYLCASSSISGTSSYEQYFGPGTRLTVT.

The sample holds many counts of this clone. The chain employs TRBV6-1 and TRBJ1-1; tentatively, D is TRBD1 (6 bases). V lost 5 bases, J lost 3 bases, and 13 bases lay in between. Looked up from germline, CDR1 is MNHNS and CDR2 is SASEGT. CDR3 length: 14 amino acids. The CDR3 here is CASSYKNRDTEAFF. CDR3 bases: TGTGCCAGCAGTTATAAAAACAGGGACACTGAAGCTTTCTTT.

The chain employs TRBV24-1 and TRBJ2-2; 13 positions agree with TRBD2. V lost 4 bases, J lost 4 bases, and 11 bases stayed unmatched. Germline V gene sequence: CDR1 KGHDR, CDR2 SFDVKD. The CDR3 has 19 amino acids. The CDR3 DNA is TGTGCCACCAGTGACCACACTAGCGGGAGGGCCTTTGGCACCGGGGAGCTGTTTTTT. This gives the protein CATSDHTSGRAFGTGELFF.

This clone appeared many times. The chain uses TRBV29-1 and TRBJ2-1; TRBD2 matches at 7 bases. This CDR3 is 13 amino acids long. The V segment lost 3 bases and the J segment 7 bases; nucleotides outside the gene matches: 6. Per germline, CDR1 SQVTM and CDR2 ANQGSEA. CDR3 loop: CSVDRGRLNEQFF. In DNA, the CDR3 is TGCAGCGTTGATCGCGGGAGATTGAATGAGCAGTTCTTC.

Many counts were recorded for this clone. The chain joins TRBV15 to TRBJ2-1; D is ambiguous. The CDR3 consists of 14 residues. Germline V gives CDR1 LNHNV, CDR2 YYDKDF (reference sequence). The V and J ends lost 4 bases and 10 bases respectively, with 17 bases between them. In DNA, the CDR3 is TGTGCCACCAGCACCCGGAACAGCGCCCCCGAGCAGTTCTTC. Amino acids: CATSTRNSAPEQFF.

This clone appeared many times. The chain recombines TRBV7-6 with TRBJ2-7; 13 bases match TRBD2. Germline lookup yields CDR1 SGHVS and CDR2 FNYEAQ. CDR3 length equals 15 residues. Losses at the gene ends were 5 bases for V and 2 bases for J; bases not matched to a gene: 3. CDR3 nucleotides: TGTGCCAGCAGCCAACTAGCGGGAGGGACCTACGAGCAGTACTTC. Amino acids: CASSQLAGGTYEQYF.

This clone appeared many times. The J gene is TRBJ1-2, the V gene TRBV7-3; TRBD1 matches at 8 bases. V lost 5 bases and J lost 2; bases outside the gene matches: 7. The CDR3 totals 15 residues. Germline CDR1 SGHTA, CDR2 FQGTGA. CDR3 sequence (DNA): TGTGCCAGCAGCATTTCGGGACAGGCCAACTATGGCTACACCTTC. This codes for CASSISGQANYGYTF.